This T cell receptor beta chain emerged from a study of T cell responses to AZD1222 COVID-19 vaccine. Clones were sequenced by immunoSEQ multiplex PCR, and TCRdb holds only the in-frame ones, with some missing. Of about 110,000 clones listed, around 93% are singletons. Per the germline V gene, CDR1 is LNHNV and CDR2 is YYDKDF (reference sequence). CDR3 size: 13 residues. The V end was cut by 3 bases, the J end by 11 bases, with 16 bases between. The TCR sequence derives from an adult in good health. The rearrangement joins TRBV15 to TRBJ1-1; the D gene is possibly TRBD1 (6 bases). This sample comprised peripheral blood, obtained on day 0 of AZD1222 vaccination. In DNA form, the CDR3 reads TGTGCCACCAGCAGGGATGGGGCAGGGGAGGCTTTCTTT. It translates to CATSRDGAGEAFF.